Listed here are 29 T cell receptor beta chains from one sample, sequenced in a study of human T cells and chemical hapten exposure. It was from unfractionated whole blood that total RNA was extracted. TCRdb ran MiXCR on the 5' RACE reads and lists one entry per CDR3 protein. The sample holds about 120,000 distinct CDR3 sequences; 15% to 20% are singletons and the top ten take around 3%. The receptors stem from a human donor in good health.

This clonotype was detected a few times. The chain joins TRBV5-1 to TRBJ2-2; D is possibly TRBD1 or TRBD2 (6 bases each). Germline V lookup: CDR1 SGHRS, CDR2 YFSETQ. Trimming cost V 3 bases and J 4 bases, with 13 bases left between them. CDR3 length equals 15 residues. CDR3 bases: TGCGCCAGCAGCTACATGGGGGGCAGCACCGGGGAGCTGTTTTTT. Amino acids: CASSYMGGSTGELFF.

Only a few counts were recorded for this clonotype. The rearrangement joins TRBV12-3 or TRBV12-4 to TRBJ1-5, with D hard to call. This CDR3 has 13 amino acids. V gave up 6 bases and J gave up 4 bases, with 10 bases separating them. The CDR3 here is CASSPVPNQPQHF. For the CDR3, the DNA is TGTGCCAGCAGCCCAGTCCCTAATCAGCCCCAGCATTTT.

The table lists this clonotype with a few counts. V is TRBV18 and J is TRBJ1-1; weak D call: TRBD1 (5 bases). Between the trimmed V and J ends, which lost 6 bases and 4 bases, there was a span of 18 bases. The CDR3 covers 15 residues. Germline CDR1 is KGHSH and CDR2 is LQKENI. For the CDR3, the DNA is TGTGCCAGCTCTATCCAAGGTTGGGGGGGCACTGAAGCTTTCTTT. Its translation: CASSIQGWGGTEAFF.

The gene calls are TRBV12-5 and TRBJ1-1; 8 nucleotides agree with TRBD1. CDR3 length equals 17 residues. Germline-derived CDR1 and CDR2 are LGHNT and FRNRAP. V lost 0 bases to trimming and J lost 2 bases; unmatched junction nucleotides: 8. The CDR3 nucleotides read TGTGCTAGTGGTTTGGTAATGGGAGGACAGGGTAACACTGAAGCTTTCTTT. It specifies CASGLVMGGQGNTEAFF.

The rearrangement links TRBV5-1 to TRBJ2-3; TRBD1 might be the D (5 bases). CDR1 and CDR2 from the germline V gene are SGHRS and YFSETQ. The CDR3 runs to 15 residues. The V end was cut by 0 bases, the J end by 2 bases, with 10 bases between. The CDR3 DNA follows: TGCGCCAGCAGCTTGGAGTCAGGACACACAGATACGCAGTATTTT. The encoded protein is CASSLESGHTDTQYF.

The chain couples TRBV11-2 to TRBJ2-3; no firm D call. V was pared by 1 base and J by 7 bases, with 12 bases between. The CDR3 spans 14 residues. CDR1 and CDR2 (germline): SGHAT, FQNNGV. In DNA, the CDR3 is TGTGCCAGCAGCTTAGCCCACCCCAGATATACGCAGTATTTT. Residues: CASSLAHPRYTQYF.

The chain joins TRBV4-1 to TRBJ2-1; D is ambiguous. The V end was cut by 1 base, the J end by 10 bases, with 5 bases between. The CDR3 length is 11 residues. Germline assignment: CDR1 MGHRA and CDR2 YSYEKL. As DNA, the CDR3 is TGCGCCAGCAGCCAAGGAGGCGAGCAGTTCTTC. It encodes CASSQGGEQFF.

V is TRBV4-1 and J is TRBJ1-1; no definite D call. V was trimmed by 0 bases and J by 3 bases, leaving 11 bases between them. Germline values: CDR1 MGHRA, CDR2 YSYEKL. The CDR3 has 15 residues. The DNA of the CDR3 is TGCGCCAGCAGCCAAGATCGTACGGGTTACACTGAAGCTTTCTTT. This translates into CASSQDRTGYTEAFF.

The chain links TRBV7-6 to TRBJ2-1; possible D gene TRBD2, 5 bases. Per the germline V gene, CDR1 is SGHVS and CDR2 is FNYEAQ. V lost 2 bases and J lost 15, with 17 bases in between. The CDR3 consists of 13 residues. The CDR3 coding sequence is TGTGCCAGCAGCTTAAGCTCGTTAGCTGAGGGGTTCTTC. Amino acid sequence: CASSLSSLAEGFF.

This chain links TRBV6-1 with TRBJ2-7; D possibly corresponds to TRBD1 (5 bases). The length of the CDR3 is 15 residues. Per the germline V gene, CDR1 is MNHNS and CDR2 is SASEGT. The germline V and J ends were trimmed by 11 bases and 0 bases, with 20 bases remaining between them. The CDR3 nucleotides read TGTGCCCCTGCACTTCCCGGACACTTCTCCTACGAGCAGTACTTC. It translates to CAPALPGHFSYEQYF.

V gene TRBV19 combines with J gene TRBJ2-3, with 9 bases that match TRBD1. The CDR3 is 14 amino acids. The V segment lost 4 bases and the J segment 4 bases; nucleotides outside the gene matches: 3. Germline CDR1 and CDR2: LNHDA and SQIVND (reference sequence). Written as DNA, the CDR3 is TGTGCCAGTAGTAATACAGGGGGCTCAGATACGCAGTATTTT. Protein: CASSNTGGSDTQYF. Variable domain in full (rest from reference TRBV19 and TRBJ2-3): DGGITQSPKYLFRKEGQNVTLSCEQNLNHDAMYWYRQDPGQGLRLIYYSQIVNDFQKGDIAEGYSVSREKKESFPLTVTSAQKNPTAFYLCASSNTGGSDTQYFGPGTRLTVL.

The genes are TRBV2 and TRBJ1-2; no reliable D call. Germline CDR1 reads SNHLY; CDR2 reads FYNNEI. Trimming took 2 bases from V and 5 from J, leaving 6 bases between them. The length of the CDR3 is 12 residues. CDR3 region: CASSEKGYGYTF. The CDR3 DNA is TGTGCCAGCAGTGAAAAGGGTTATGGCTACACCTTC.

A single count supports this clonotype. The rearrangement uses TRBV24-1 and TRBJ2-1; D is perhaps TRBD1 (6 bases). The ends were cut back, 3 bases at V and 4 bases at J, with 15 bases in the middle. The CDR3 runs to 16 residues. Germline V gives CDR1 KGHDR, CDR2 SFDVKD. DNA of the CDR3: TGTGCCACCAGTGATGCCTACACGGACAGTTACAATGAGCAGTTCTTC. Protein: CATSDAYTDSYNEQFF.

V is TRBV9 and J is TRBJ1-2; TRBD1 matches 9 bases. Germline loops: CDR1 SGDLS, CDR2 YYNGEE. The V segment lost 3 bases and the J segment 4 bases; nucleotides outside the gene matches: 4. This CDR3 region has 14 residues. For the CDR3, the DNA is TGTGCCAGCAGCGAGGGACAGGGTATCTATGGCTACACCTTC. Its protein is CASSEGQGIYGYTF.

The chain joins TRBV12-3 or TRBV12-4 to TRBJ2-1; D gene unclear. Deletions cut 5 bases from V and 4 bases from J, with 6 bases between. There are 12 residues in the CDR3. For the CDR3, the DNA is TGTGCCAGCAGTCCTAGGTACAATGAGCAGTTCTTC. The encoded protein is CASSPRYNEQFF.

This clonotype has just a few counts. This sequence joins TRBV9 and TRBJ2-4; D may be TRBD2 (5 bases). The germline V gene encodes CDR1 SGDLS and CDR2 YYNGEE. V lost 3 bases and J lost 0, with 19 bases in between. The CDR3 spans 18 residues. CDR3 residues: CASSATQDFIGAKNIQYF. CDR3 in DNA: TGTGCCAGCAGCGCCACCCAGGACTTTATTGGAGCCAAAAACATTCAGTACTTC.

The table lists this clonotype with a few counts. The rearrangement uses TRBV13 and TRBJ2-1; no definite D call. Germline V gene sequence: CDR1 PRHDT, CDR2 FYEKMQ (reference sequence). The CDR3 runs 13 residues. Trimming left V 7 bases short and J 9 bases short, with 16 bases between. CDR3: CASTPPQLGEQFF. The CDR3 nucleotides are TGTGCCAGCACGCCCCCCCAGCTCGGTGAGCAGTTCTTC. The full variable domain, rest sourced from reference TRBV13 and TRBJ2-1, is AAGVIQSPRHLIKEKRETATLKCYPIPRHDTVYWYQQGPGQDPQFLISFYEKMQSDKGSIPDRFSAQQFSDYHSELNMSSLELGDSALYFCASTPPQLGEQFFGPGTRLTVL.

This clonotype was detected a few times. The CDR3 loop is CASTGLGPGEQYF. In nucleotides, the CDR3 is TGTGCCAGCACGGGACTCGGTCCGGGGGAGCAGTACTTC. The gene calls are TRBV27 and TRBJ2-7, with D perhaps matching TRBD2 (6 bases). V was trimmed by 7 bases and J by 7 bases, leaving 17 bases between them. The CDR3 sequence is 13 residues long. Germline CDR1 is MNHEY and CDR2 is SMNVEV (reference sequence).

CDR3 region: CASSQTRTSGATYEQYF. The DNA of the CDR3 is TGTGCCAGCAGTCAAACCCGGACTAGCGGAGCCACCTACGAGCAGTACTTC. The chain carries TRBV12-3 or TRBV12-4 and TRBJ2-7; 10 bases map to TRBD2. The CDR3 is 17 amino acids. The V segment lost 5 bases and the J segment 2 bases; nucleotides outside the gene matches: 12.

This clonotype was seen a few times. This chain links TRBV7-9 with TRBJ1-3; tentative D call: TRBD1 (5 bases). Between the trimmed V and J ends, which lost 5 bases and 0 bases, there was a span of 17 bases. The CDR3 is made up of 17 amino acids. Germline lookup yields CDR1 SEHNR and CDR2 FQNEAQ (reference sequence). CDR3 amino acids: CASSPSGTVSSGNTIYF. The CDR3 bases are TGTGCCAGCAGCCCCTCCGGGACTGTGAGCTCTGGAAACACCATATATTTT. Full variable domain (remainder filled in from reference TRBV7-9 and TRBJ1-3): DTGVSQNPRHKITKRGQNVTFRCDPISEHNRLYWYRQTLGQGPEFLTYFQNEAQLEKSRLLSDRFSAERPKGSFSTLEIQRTEQGDSAMYLCASSPSGTVSSGNTIYFGEGSWLTVV.

The chain uses TRBV11-2 and TRBJ1-1, with D possibly matching TRBD1 (5 bases). This CDR3 has 14 amino acids. V dropped 8 bases and J dropped 4 bases, with 17 bases sitting between them. In germline, CDR1 is SGHAT, CDR2 FQNNGV. CDR3 sequence: CASRLVVRGTEAFF. CDR3 sequence (DNA): TGTGCCAGCCGCCTCGTGGTGAGGGGCACTGAAGCTTTCTTT.

The chain couples TRBV28 to TRBJ2-3, with 9 bases matching TRBD2. Germline trimming cut 6 bases from V and 2 bases from J; bases unmatched to any gene: 9. The CDR3 runs to 16 residues. Germline V CDR1 and CDR2: MDHEN, SYDVKM. CDR3 protein: CASSRAPGLATDTQYF. The CDR3 DNA sequence: TGTGCCAGCAGCCGCGCCCCGGGACTAGCCACAGATACGCAGTATTTT.

This chain connects TRBV28 to TRBJ1-3; 8 bases align to TRBD1. CDR3 size: 14 residues. Germline CDR1 reads MDHEN; CDR2 reads SYDVKM. Losses at the gene ends were 6 bases for V and 2 bases for J; bases not matched to a gene: 3. The CDR3 region is CASSRGLAGNTIYF. As DNA, the CDR3 is TGTGCCAGCAGCAGGGGGCTAGCTGGAAACACCATATATTTT.

The V call is TRBV5-6, the J call TRBJ2-4; TRBD1 matches 7 bases. This CDR3 region has 14 residues. Germline assignment: CDR1 SGHDT and CDR2 YYEEEE. V lost 3 bases to trimming and J lost 8 bases; unmatched junction nucleotides: 8. CDR3 in DNA: TGTGCCAGCAGCTCAGGACAGGAAGGGGACATTCAGTACTTC. It codes for CASSSGQEGDIQYF.

The chain is built from TRBV28 and TRBJ2-7; 11 bases line up with TRBD2. CDR1 and CDR2 from the germline V gene are MDHEN and SYDVKM. This CDR3 spans 12 amino acids. The CDR3 DNA reads as TGTGGAACTAGCGGGAGTTCCTACGAGCAGTACTTC. This sequence encodes CGTSGSSYEQYF.

The chain couples TRBV5-4 to TRBJ1-4; D gene ambiguous. Germline loops: CDR1 SGHNT, CDR2 YYREEE (reference sequence). The CDR3 runs to 13 residues. The V and J ends lost 0 bases and 4 bases respectively, with 4 bases between them. CDR3 region: CASSLANNEKLFF. DNA of the CDR3: TGTGCCAGCAGCTTGGCCAATAATGAAAAACTGTTTTTT. Combining the CDR3 with reference TRBV5-4 and TRBJ1-4 gives the whole variable domain ETGVTQSPTHLIKTRGQQVTLRCSSQSGHNTVSWYQQALGQGPQFIFQYYREEENGRGNFPPRFSGLQFPNYSSELNVNALELDDSALYLCASSLANNEKLFFGSGTQLSVL.

CDR3 nucleotides: TGCAGCGTAGTACCGGGACAGGGGGCAGCGGTACACACAGATACGCAGTATTTT. It is translated as CSVVPGQGAAVHTDTQYF. The gene calls are TRBV29-1 and TRBJ2-3, with TRBD1 matching 12 bases. V was clipped by 6 bases and J by 2 bases; unmatched bases: 15. Germline CDR1 and CDR2: SQVTM and ANQGSEA. The CDR3 spans 18 residues.

The gene calls are TRBV20-1 and TRBJ2-4; D is unclear. Trimming pared 5 bases from V and 0 bases from J, leaving 14 bases between. Germline CDR1 and CDR2: DFQATT and SNEGSKA (reference sequence). This CDR3 contains 15 residues. The CDR3 is CSAFYPSLAKNIQYF. The CDR3 DNA is TGCAGTGCTTTTTACCCCTCCCTAGCCAAAAACATTCAGTACTTC.

The V call is TRBV6-5, the J call TRBJ1-1; no clear D. Trimming removed 4 bases at V and 0 bases at J, with 9 bases between. The CDR3 runs 14 residues. Per the germline V gene, CDR1 is MNHEY and CDR2 is SVGAGI. The CDR3 loop is CASSWAGLNTEAFF. The CDR3 DNA reads TGTGCCAGCAGTTGGGCCGGGCTGAACACTGAAGCTTTCTTT.